This T cell receptor beta chain was captured in a study of memory CD4+ T cells and cytomegalovirus serostatus. Looking at the study overall: Of the healthy Belgian adults, 8 to 10 were CMV seropositive and 24 seronegative.

The assay was immunoSEQ multiplex PCR, and TCRdb's table has in-frame clones only and misses some. This table has some 53,000 clones, around 78% appearing once. Trimming took 8 bases from V and 4 from J, leaving 14 bases between them. CDR3 length equals 13 residues. Germline CDR1 is ENHRY and CDR2 is SYGVKD. The sort gate was single viable CD3+CD4+CD8-CD45RO+ cells for memory CD4+ T cells. CD4+ T cells were isolated by positive magnetic selection. The TCR was taken from an adult in good health and CMV-seronegative. V is TRBV10-3 and J is TRBJ1-1; possibly TRBD1 for D (5 bases). Sequenced sample: memory CD4+ T cells from blood. The CDR3 DNA reads as TGTGCCATCGGCTCAGGGATGATCACTGAAGCTTTCTTT. Encoded protein: CAIGSGMITEAFF.